This T cell receptor (beta chain) was retrieved from a study of T cells in Graves' hyperthyroidism and ophthalmopathy. The CDR3 is 16 residues long. V lost 6 bases and J lost 6, with 22 bases in between. Germline V gene lookup returns CDR1 SGHDT and CDR2 YYEEEE. Across 18 months, stable Graves' hyperthyroidism was marked by no progression to ophthalmopathy. PBMCs were sourced from roughly 9.7 ml fresh peripheral blood. The CDR3 regions of TCR beta were amplified from RNA transcripts. An initial round of RT-PCR targeting the TCR CDR3 relied on the HTBI primer set. TCRdb reprocessed the multiplex PCR reads with MiXCR, giving one entry per CDR3 protein. The repertoire holds hundreds of thousands of distinct CDR3 sequences, with about 15% as singletons. Study findings and constraints: Model-based prediction identified ophthalmopathy a median around 6.7 months prior to its onset.

This clonotype was seen repeatedly, ten times or more. Its specificity is unknown. The receptor was isolated from a woman in her 30s with Graves' hyperthyroidism. Sequenced input: blood. This chain connects TRBV5-6 to TRBJ2-1; a weak D match, TRBD2 (6 bases). The CDR3 region has the DNA TGTGCCAGCATTATGGCGCGATTGCGGGGAGGCAATGAGCAGTTCTTC. Its translation is CASIMARLRGGNEQFF. Filled out from reference TRBV5-6 and TRBJ2-1, the complete variable domain reads DAGVTQSPTHLIKTRGQQVTLRCSPKSGHDTVSWYQQALGQGPQFIFQYYEEEERQRGNFPDRFSGHQFPNYSSELNVNALLLGDSALYLCASIMARLRGGNEQFFGPGTRLTVL.